This T cell receptor (beta chain) emerged from a study of CD8+CD57+ T cells in acquired aplastic anemia. Study-wide context: On average, sorted CD4+ and CD8+ cells gave approximately 3 ug of DNA. As sequenced from healthy donors, CD4+ cells averaged about 11 million reads. The study's findings and limits: Patients and controls were found to share roughly 31 CD8+ CDR3 sequences.

This clonotype was seen many times. Its antigen is not identified. Germline assignment: CDR1 DFQATT and CDR2 SNEGSKA (reference sequence). V lost 6 bases and J lost 10, with 13 bases in between. The CDR3 has 11 residues. Genomic DNA, serving as template, underwent TCR beta VDJ and CDR3 profiling. TCRdb used MiXCR to reprocess the reads, holding one entry per CDR3 protein. The profile shows 200,000 to 250,000 distinct CDR3 sequences, roughly 33% of them singletons. This sequence was found in a human donor in good health, serving as a control. This chain joins TRBV20-1 and TRBJ2-1; no firm D call. The sample consisted of sorted CD4+, CD8+, or CD8+CD57+ T cells (not recorded which) from PBMCs. CDR3 nucleotide sequence: TGCAGTGCCGAACCGACGAAAGAGCAGTTCTTC. It specifies CSAEPTKEQFF.